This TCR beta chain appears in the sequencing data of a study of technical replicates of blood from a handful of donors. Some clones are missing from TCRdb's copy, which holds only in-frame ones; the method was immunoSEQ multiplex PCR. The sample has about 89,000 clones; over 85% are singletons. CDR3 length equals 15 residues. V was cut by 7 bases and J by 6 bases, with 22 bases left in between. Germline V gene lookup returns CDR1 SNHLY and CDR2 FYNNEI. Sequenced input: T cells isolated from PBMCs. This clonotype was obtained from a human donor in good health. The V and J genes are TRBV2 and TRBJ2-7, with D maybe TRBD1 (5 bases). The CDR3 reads CASTQEGVGYLEQYF. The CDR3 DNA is TGTGCCAGCACCCAAGAAGGGGTTGGATACCTCGAGCAGTACTTC.